What follows are 5 T cell receptor beta chains derived from one specimen sequenced in a study of beta chain features in type 1 diabetes. Reverse transcription of all isolated RNA meant that expressed TCRB transcripts were sequenced. Some clones are missing from TCRdb's copy, which holds only in-frame ones; the method was immunoSEQ multiplex PCR. This sample has 300,000 to 350,000 clones, with approximately 14% found just once. The specimen was central memory CD4+ T cells from blood. The receptors come from a man aged 30-40 years in good health.

By sample fraction, this clone is medium-sized (0.01 to 0.1%). The chain has TRBV18 and TRBJ2-3; tentatively, D is TRBD2 (5 bases). Germline CDR1 is KGHSH and CDR2 is LQKENI. Trimming stripped 4 bases from V and 6 bases from J, with 11 bases between. This CDR3 region has 13 residues. The CDR3: CASSLLRGDTQYF. The CDR3, as DNA: TGTGCCAGCTCACTACTACGCGGGGATACGCAGTATTTT.

This chain's CDR3 is CASSLTIVANVLTF. In DNA form, the CDR3 reads TGTGCCAGCAGCTTGACCATAGTAGCCAACGTCCTGACTTTC. The chain carries TRBV7-9 and TRBJ2-6, with no clear D. Deletions cut 3 bases from V and 7 bases from J, with 10 bases between. Germline V gene data show CDR1 as SEHNR and CDR2 as FQNEAQ (reference sequence). CDR3 length equals 14 residues.

V is TRBV6-4 and J is TRBJ2-7; no definite D call. This CDR3 region has 17 residues. The V and J ends lost 6 bases and 2 bases respectively, with 23 bases between them. The V gene's germline CDR1 is MRHNA and CDR2 SNTAGT. The CDR3, as DNA: TGTGCCAGCAGCCCCCAGACTCGGGTCGGGCGCCCCTACGAGCAGTACTTC. It codes for CASSPQTRVGRPYEQYF.

The rearrangement joins TRBV27 to TRBJ1-2; D perhaps matches TRBD1 (5 bases). Germline V gene sequence: CDR1 MNHEY, CDR2 SMNVEV (reference sequence). V dropped 3 bases and J dropped 4 bases, with 18 bases sitting between them. CDR3 size: 16 residues. The DNA for the CDR3 is TGTGCCAGCAGTTTCGGGGGGTCGAACGGACCCTATGGCTACACCTTC. The encoded protein is CASSFGGSNGPYGYTF.

In its sample, this clone was seen a few times. The chain carries TRBV7-9 and TRBJ1-3; possibly TRBD1 for D (5 bases). Germline CDR1 SEHNR, CDR2 FQNEAQ (reference sequence). The CDR3 length is 16 residues. Between the trimmed V and J ends, which lost 5 bases and 4 bases, there was a span of 18 bases. The CDR3 here is CASSPWDHVRGNTIYF. Written as DNA, the CDR3 is TGTGCCAGCAGCCCTTGGGACCATGTTAGGGGAAACACCATATATTTT.